This TCR beta chain was observed in a study of monozygotic twins with inflammatory bowel disease. Study observations and caveats: Relative clonotype sharing with others was diminished in IBD patients versus healthy twins, particularly with disease activity.

A word on this clonotype: The antigen remains unidentified.

Germline CDR1 is DFQATT and CDR2 is SNEGSKA (reference sequence). The CDR3 sequence is 14 residues long. Collection of an approximately 2.6 ml blood sample took place per donor. The authors isolated total RNA from whole blood without sorting T cells. Amplification of TCRalpha and TCRbeta cDNA involved two nested PCRs that ran for roughly 17 and 9 cycles. TCRdb re-analyzed the 5' RACE reads; it lists each CDR3 protein once, without DNA. The sample has about 160,000 distinct CDR3 sequences. The receptor comes from a human donor with ulcerative colitis or Crohn's disease, or a healthy co-twin of an affected twin (not recorded which). This chain joins TRBV20-1 and TRBJ2-3; TCRdb's assignment of TRBD1 cannot be checked, as there is no DNA. What was sequenced was blood. CDR3 protein: CSAPPGGSGDTQYF.